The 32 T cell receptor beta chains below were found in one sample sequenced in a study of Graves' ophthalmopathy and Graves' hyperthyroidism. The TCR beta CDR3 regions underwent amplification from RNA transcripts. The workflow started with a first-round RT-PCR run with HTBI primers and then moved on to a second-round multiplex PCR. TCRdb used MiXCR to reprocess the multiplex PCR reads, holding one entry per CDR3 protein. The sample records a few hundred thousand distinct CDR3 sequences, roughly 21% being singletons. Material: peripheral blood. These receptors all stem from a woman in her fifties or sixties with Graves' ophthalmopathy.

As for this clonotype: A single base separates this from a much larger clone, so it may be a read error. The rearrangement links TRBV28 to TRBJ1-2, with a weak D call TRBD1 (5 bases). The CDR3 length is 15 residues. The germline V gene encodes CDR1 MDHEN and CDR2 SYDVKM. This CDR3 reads CTSTPGDFEGYGYTF. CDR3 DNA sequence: TGTACCAGCACCCCGGGGGACTTCGAGGGCTATGGCTACACCTTC.

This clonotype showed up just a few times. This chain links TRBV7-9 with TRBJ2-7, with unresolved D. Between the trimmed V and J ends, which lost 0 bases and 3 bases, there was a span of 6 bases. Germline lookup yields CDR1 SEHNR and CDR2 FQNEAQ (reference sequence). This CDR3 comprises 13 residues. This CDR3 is CASSLAPFYEQYF. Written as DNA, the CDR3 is TGTGCCAGCAGCTTAGCGCCCTTCTACGAGCAGTACTTC.

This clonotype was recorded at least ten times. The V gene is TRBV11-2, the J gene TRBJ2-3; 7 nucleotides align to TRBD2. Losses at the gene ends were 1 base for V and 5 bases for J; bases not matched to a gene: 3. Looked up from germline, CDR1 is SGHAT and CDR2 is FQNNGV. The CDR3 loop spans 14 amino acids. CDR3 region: CASSLVGGRDTQYF. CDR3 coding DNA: TGTGCCAGCAGCTTAGTGGGCGGGAGAGATACGCAGTATTTT. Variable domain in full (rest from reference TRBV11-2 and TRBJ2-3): EAGVAQSPRYKIIEKRQSVAFWCNPISGHATLYWYQQILGQGPKLLIQFQNNGVVDDSQLPKDRFSAERLKGVDSTLKIQPAKLEDSAVYLCASSLVGGRDTQYFGPGTRLTVL.

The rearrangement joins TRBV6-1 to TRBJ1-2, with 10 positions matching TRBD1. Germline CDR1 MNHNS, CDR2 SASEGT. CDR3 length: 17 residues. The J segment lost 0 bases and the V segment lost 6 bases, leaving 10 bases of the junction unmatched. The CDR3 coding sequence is TGTGCCAGCAGCCCTATCGGACAGGGGGTCCCTAACTATGGCTACACCTTC. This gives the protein CASSPIGQGVPNYGYTF.

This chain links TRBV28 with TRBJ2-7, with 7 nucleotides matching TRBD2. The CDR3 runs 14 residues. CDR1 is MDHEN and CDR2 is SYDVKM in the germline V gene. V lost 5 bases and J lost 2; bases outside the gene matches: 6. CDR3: CASSLLASTYEQYF. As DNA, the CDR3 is TGTGCCAGCAGTCTACTAGCGTCAACCTACGAGCAGTACTTC. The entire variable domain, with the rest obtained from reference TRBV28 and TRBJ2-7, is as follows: DVKVTQSSRYLVKRTGEKVFLECVQDMDHENMFWYRQDPGLGLRLIYFSYDVKMKEKGDIPEGYSVSREKKERFSLILESASTNQTSMYLCASSLLASTYEQYFGPGTRLTVT.

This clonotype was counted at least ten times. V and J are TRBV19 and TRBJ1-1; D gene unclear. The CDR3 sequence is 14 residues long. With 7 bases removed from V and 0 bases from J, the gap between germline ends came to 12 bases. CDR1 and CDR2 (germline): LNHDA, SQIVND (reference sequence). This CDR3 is CASIRMGLNTEAFF. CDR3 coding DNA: TGTGCCAGTATCCGCATGGGATTGAACACTGAAGCTTTCTTT.

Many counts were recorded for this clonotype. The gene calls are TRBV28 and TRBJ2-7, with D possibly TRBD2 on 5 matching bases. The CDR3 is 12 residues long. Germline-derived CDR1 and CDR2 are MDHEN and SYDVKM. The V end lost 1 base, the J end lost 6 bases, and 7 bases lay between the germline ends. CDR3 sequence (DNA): TGTGCCAGCAGTTTATCGGGGTCCGAGCAGTACTTC. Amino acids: CASSLSGSEQYF. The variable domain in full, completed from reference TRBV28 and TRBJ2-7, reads DVKVTQSSRYLVKRTGEKVFLECVQDMDHENMFWYRQDPGLGLRLIYFSYDVKMKEKGDIPEGYSVSREKKERFSLILESASTNQTSMYLCASSLSGSEQYFGPGTRLTVT.

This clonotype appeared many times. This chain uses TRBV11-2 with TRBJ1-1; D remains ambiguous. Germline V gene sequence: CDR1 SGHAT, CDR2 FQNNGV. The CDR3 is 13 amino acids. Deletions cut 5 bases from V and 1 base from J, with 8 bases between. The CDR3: CASSIKTNTEAFF. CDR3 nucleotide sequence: TGTGCCAGCAGCATTAAGACGAACACTGAAGCTTTCTTT.

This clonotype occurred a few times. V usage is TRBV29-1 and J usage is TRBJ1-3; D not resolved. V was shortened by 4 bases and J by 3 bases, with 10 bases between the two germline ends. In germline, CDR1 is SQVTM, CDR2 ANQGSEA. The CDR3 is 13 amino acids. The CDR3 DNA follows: TGCAGCGTTGTTGTGGGAATTGGAAACACCATATATTTT. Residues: CSVVVGIGNTIYF.

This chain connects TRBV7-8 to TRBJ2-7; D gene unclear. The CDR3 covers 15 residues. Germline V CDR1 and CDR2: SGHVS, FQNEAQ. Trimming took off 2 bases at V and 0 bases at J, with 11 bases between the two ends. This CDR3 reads CASSLSTVSSYEQYF. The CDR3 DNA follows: TGTGCCAGCAGCTTAAGTACAGTAAGCTCCTACGAGCAGTACTTC.

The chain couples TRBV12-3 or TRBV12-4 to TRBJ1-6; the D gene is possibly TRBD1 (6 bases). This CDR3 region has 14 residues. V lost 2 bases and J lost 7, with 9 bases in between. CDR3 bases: TGTGCCAGCAGTTTAAGGACAGCCAATTCACCCCTCCACTTT. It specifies CASSLRTANSPLHF.

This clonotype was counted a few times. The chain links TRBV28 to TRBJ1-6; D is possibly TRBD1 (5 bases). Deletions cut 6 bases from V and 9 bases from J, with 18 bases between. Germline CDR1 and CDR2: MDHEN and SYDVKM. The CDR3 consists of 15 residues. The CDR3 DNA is TGTGCCAGCAGAAAAGCCGGGACTATGCGTTCACCCCTCCACTTT. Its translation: CASRKAGTMRSPLHF.

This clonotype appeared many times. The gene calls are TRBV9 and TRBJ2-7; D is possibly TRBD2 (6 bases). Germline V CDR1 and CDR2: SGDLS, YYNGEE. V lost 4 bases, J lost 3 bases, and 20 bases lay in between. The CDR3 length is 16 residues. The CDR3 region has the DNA TGTGCCAGCAGCTTCCTCGGGGAGGCAAGCTACTACGAGCAGTACTTC. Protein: CASSFLGEASYYEQYF.

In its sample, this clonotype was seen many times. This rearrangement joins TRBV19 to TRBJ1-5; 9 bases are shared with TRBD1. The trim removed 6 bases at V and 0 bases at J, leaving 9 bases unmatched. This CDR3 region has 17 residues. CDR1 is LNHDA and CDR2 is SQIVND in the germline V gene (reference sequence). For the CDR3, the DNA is TGTGCCAGTAGCACCGGGACAGGGTTGACTAGCAATCAGCCCCAGCATTTT. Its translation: CASSTGTGLTSNQPQHF.

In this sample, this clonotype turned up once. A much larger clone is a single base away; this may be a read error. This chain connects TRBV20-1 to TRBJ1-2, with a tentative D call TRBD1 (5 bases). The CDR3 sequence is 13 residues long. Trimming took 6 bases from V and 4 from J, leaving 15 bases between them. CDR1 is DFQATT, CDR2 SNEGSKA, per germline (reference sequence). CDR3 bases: TGCAGTGCGAAACCGGGACCGATCTATGGCTACACCTTC. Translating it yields CSAKPGPIYGYTF.

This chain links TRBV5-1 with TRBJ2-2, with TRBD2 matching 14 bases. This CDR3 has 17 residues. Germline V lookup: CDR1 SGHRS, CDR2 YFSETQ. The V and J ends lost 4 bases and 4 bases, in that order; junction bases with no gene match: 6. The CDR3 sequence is CASSVGLAGAGTGELFF. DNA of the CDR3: TGCGCCAGCAGCGTGGGACTAGCGGGAGCGGGCACCGGGGAGCTGTTTTTT.

CDR3 sequence: CASSLSFGGDMETQYF. The CDR3, as DNA: TGTGCCAGCAGCTTATCGTTTGGCGGGGATATGGAGACCCAGTACTTC. The rearrangement joins TRBV11-2 to TRBJ2-5, with a possible D match to TRBD2 (6 bases). V was cut by 2 bases and J by 5 bases, with 18 bases left in between. This CDR3 has 16 residues. Germline-derived CDR1 and CDR2 are SGHAT and FQNNGV.

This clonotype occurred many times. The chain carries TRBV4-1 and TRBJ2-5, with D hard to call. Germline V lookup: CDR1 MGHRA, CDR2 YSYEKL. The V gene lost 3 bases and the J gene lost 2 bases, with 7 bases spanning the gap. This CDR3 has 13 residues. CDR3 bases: TGCGCCAGCAGCCACCTCGAGCAAGAGACCCAGTACTTC. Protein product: CASSHLEQETQYF.

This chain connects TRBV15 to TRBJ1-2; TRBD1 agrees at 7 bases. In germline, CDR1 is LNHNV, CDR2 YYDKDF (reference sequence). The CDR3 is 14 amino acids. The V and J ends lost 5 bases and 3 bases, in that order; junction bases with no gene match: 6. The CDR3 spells CATSRRTGDYGYTF. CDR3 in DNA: TGTGCCACCAGCCGTCGGACAGGAGACTATGGCTACACCTTC.

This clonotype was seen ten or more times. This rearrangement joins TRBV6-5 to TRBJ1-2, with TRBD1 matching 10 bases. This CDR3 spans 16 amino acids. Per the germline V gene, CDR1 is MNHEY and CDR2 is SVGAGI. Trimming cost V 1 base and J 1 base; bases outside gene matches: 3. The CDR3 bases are TGTGCCAGCAGTTACTATCGGACAGGGGGTAACTATGGCTACACCTTC. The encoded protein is CASSYYRTGGNYGYTF.

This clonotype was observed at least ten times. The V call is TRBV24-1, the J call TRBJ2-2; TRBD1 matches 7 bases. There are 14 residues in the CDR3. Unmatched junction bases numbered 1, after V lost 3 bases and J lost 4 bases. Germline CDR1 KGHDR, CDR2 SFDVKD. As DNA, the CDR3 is TGTGCCACCAGTGATCGACAGGGCACCGGGGAGCTGTTTTTT. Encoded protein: CATSDRQGTGELFF.

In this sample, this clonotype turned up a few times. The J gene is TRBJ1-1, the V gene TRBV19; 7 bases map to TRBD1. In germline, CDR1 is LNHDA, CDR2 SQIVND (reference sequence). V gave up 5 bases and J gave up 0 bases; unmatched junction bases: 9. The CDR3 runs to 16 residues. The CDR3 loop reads CASSARDRIMNTEAFF. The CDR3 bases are TGTGCCAGTAGTGCCCGGGACAGAATTATGAACACTGAAGCTTTCTTT.

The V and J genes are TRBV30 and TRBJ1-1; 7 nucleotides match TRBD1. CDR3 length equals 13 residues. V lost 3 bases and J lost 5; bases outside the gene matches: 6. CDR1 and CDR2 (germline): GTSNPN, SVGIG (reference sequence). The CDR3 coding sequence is TGTGCCTGGAGCAAGGGGGCAGGGACTGAAGCTTTCTTT. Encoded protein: CAWSKGAGTEAFF. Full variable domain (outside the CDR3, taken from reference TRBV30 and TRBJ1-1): SQTIHQWPATLVQPVGSPLSLECTVEGTSNPNLYWYRQAAGRGLQLLFYSVGIGQISSEVPQNLSASRPQDRQFILSSKKLLLSDSGFYLCAWSKGAGTEAFFGQGTRLTVV.

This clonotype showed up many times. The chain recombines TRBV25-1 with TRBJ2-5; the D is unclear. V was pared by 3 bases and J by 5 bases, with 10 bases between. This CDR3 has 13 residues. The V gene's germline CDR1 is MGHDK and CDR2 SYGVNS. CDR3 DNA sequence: TGTGCCAGCAGTGACGGACCTCGGGAGACCCAGTACTTC. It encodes CASSDGPRETQYF.

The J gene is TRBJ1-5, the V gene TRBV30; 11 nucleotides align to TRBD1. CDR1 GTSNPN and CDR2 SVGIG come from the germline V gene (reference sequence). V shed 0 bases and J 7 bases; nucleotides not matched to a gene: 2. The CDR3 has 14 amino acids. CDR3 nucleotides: TGTGCCTGGAGTGTGGGGACAGGGGGACAGCCCCAGCATTTT. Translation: CAWSVGTGGQPQHF.

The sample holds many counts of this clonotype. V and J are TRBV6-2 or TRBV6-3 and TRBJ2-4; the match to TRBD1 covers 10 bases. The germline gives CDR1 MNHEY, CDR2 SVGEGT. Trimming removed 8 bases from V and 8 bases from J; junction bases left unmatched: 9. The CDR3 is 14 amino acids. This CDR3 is CASSQPGQGYIQYF. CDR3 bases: TGTGCCAGCTCCCAGCCGGGACAGGGGTACATTCAGTACTTC.

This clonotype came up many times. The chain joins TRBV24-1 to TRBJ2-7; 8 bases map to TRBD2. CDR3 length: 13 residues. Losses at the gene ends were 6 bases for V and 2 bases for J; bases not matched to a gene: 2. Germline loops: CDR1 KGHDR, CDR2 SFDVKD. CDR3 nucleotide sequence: TGTGCCACCAGTAAAGCGGGAGCCTACGAGCAGTACTTC. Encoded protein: CATSKAGAYEQYF.

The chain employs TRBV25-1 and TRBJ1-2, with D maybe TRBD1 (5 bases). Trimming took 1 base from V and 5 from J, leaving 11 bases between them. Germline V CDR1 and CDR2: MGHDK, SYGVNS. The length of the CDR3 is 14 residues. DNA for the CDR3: TGTGCCAGCAGTGAATGGGGCAGCCAATATGGCTACACCTTC. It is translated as CASSEWGSQYGYTF.

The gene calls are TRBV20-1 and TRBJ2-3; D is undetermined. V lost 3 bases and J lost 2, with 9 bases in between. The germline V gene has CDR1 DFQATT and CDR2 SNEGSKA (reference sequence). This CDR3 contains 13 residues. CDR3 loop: CSARKSPTDTQYF. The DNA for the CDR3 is TGCAGTGCTAGGAAGTCCCCCACAGATACGCAGTATTTT.

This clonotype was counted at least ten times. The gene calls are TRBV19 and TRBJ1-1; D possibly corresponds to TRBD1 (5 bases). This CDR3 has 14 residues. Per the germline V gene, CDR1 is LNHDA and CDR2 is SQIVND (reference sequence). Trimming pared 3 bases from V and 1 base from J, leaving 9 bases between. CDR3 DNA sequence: TGTGCCAGTAGTATCAGGGATTGGAACACTGAAGCTTTCTTT. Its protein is CASSIRDWNTEAFF. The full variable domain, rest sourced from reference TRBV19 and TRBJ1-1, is DGGITQSPKYLFRKEGQNVTLSCEQNLNHDAMYWYRQDPGQGLRLIYYSQIVNDFQKGDIAEGYSVSREKKESFPLTVTSAQKNPTAFYLCASSIRDWNTEAFFGQGTRLTVV.

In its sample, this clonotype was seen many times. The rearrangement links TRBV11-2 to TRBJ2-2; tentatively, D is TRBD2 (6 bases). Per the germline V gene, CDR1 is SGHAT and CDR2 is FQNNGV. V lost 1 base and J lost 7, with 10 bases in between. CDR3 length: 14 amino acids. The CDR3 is CASSLGVAVGELFF. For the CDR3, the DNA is TGTGCCAGCAGCTTAGGCGTAGCGGTCGGGGAGCTGTTTTTT.

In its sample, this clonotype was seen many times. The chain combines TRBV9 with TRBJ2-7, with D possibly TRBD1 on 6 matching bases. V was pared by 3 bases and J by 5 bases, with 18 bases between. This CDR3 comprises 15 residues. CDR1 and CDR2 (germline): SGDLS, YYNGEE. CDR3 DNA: TGTGCCAGCAGCGCGGACCAGGGGAACGTCCACGAGCAGTACTTC. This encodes CASSADQGNVHEQYF.